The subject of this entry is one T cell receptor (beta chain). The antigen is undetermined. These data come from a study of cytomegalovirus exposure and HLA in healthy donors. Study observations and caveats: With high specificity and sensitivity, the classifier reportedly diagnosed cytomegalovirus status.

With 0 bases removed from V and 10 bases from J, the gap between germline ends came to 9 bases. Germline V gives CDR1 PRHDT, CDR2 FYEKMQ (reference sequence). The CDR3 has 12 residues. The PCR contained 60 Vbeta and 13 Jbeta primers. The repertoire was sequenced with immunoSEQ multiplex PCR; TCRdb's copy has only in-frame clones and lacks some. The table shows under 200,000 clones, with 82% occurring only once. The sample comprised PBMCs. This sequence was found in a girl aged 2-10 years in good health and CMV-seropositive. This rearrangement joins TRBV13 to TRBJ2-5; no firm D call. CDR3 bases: TGTGCCAGCAGCTTAGGGGCTCCTCTCCAGTACTTC. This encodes CASSLGAPLQYF.